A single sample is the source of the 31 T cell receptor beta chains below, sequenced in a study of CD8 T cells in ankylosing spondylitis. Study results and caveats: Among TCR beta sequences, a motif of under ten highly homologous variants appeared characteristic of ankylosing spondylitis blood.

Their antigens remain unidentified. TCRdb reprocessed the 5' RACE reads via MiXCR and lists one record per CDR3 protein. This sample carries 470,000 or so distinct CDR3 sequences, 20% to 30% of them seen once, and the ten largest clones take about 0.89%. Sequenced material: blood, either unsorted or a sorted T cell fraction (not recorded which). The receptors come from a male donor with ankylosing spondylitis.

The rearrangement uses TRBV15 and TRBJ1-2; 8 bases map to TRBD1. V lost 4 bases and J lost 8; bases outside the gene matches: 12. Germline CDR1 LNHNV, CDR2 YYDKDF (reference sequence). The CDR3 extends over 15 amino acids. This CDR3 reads CATSIDRGKIYGYTF. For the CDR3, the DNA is TGTGCCACCAGCATAGACAGGGGAAAGATATACGGCTACACCTTC.

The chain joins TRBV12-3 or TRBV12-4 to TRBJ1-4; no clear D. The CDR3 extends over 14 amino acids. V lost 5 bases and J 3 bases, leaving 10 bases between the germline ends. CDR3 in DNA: TGTGCCAGCAGTCAGGACTTAGCTAATGAAAAACTGTTTTTT. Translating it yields CASSQDLANEKLFF.

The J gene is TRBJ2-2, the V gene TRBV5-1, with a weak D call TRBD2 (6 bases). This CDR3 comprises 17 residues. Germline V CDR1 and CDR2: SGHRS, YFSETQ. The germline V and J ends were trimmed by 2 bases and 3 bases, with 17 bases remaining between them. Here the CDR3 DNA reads TGCGCCAGCAGCTTAAGAGTGGCGGGGACCGACACCGGGGAGCTGTTTTTT. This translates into CASSLRVAGTDTGELFF. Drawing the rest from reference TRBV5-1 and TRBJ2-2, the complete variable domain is KAGVTQTPRYLIKTRGQQVTLSCSPISGHRSVSWYQQTPGQGLQFLFEYFSETQRNKGNFPGRFSGRQFSNSRSEMNVSTLELGDSALYLCASSLRVAGTDTGELFFGEGSRLTVL.

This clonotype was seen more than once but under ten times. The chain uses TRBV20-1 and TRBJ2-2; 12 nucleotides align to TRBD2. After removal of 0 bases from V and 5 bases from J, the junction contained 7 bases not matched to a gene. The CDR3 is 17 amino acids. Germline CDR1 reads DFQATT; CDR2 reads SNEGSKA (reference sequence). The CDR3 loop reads CSARDRPGTSGTGELFF. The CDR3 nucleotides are TGCAGTGCTAGAGACCGTCCCGGGACTAGCGGGACCGGGGAGCTGTTTTTT.

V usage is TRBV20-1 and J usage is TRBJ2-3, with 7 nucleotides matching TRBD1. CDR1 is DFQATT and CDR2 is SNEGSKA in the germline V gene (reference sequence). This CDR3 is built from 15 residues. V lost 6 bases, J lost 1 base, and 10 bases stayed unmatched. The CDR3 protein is CSADRTGEGTDTQYF. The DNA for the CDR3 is TGCAGTGCGGACCGGACAGGAGAAGGCACAGATACGCAGTATTTT.

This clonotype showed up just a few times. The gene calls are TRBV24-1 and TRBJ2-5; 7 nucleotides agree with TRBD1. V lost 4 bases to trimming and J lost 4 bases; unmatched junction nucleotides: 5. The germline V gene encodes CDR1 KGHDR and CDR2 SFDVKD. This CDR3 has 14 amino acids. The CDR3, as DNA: TGTGCCACCAGTGAAGGGGGCCGGCGAGAGACCCAGTACTTC. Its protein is CATSEGGRRETQYF.

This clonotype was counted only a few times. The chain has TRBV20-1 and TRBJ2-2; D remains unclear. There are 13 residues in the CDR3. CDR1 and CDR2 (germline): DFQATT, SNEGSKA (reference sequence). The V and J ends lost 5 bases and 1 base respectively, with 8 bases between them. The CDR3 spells CSAPNRNTGELFF. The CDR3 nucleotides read TGCAGTGCTCCAAACAGGAACACCGGGGAGCTGTTTTTT.

CDR3: CASSKIMGNSPLHF. CDR3 sequence (DNA): TGTGCCAGTAGTAAAATCATGGGGAATTCACCCCTCCACTTT. The chain employs TRBV19 and TRBJ1-6; D uncertain. Germline CDR1 reads LNHDA; CDR2 reads SQIVND (reference sequence). The CDR3 has 14 amino acids. Trimming left V 4 bases short and J 7 bases short, with 11 bases between.

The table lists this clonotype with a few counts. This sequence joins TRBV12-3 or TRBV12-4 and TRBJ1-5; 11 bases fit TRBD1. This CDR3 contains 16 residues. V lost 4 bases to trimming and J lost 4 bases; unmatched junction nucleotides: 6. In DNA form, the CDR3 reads TGTGCCAGCAGTTCCGGACAGGGGGCTAGGAATCAGCCCCAGCATTTT. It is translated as CASSSGQGARNQPQHF.

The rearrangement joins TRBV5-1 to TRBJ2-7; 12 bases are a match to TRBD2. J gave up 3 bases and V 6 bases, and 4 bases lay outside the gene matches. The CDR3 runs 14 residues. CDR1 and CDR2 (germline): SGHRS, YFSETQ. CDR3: CASTVTSGSYEQYF. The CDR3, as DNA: TGCGCCAGCACCGTGACTAGCGGGAGCTACGAGCAGTACTTC.

The CDR3 here is CASSGAGQGVWETQYF. The CDR3 DNA reads as TGCGCCAGCAGCGGAGCGGGACAGGGGGTTTGGGAGACCCAGTACTTC. This chain links TRBV5-1 with TRBJ2-5; 11 bases agree with TRBD1. The CDR3 totals 16 residues. After removal of 4 bases from V and 5 bases from J, the junction contained 10 bases not matched to a gene. Germline V lookup: CDR1 SGHRS, CDR2 YFSETQ.

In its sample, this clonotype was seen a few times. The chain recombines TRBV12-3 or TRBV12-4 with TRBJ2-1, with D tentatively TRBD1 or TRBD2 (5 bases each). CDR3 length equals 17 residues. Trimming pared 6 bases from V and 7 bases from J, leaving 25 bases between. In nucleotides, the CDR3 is TGTGCCAGCAGGGGGTCGGGACGGGGCCTGGGTCGGAATGAGCAGTTCTTC. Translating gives CASRGSGRGLGRNEQFF.

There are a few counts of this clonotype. CDR3 sequence reads: CASSLDRSGNTGELFF. For the CDR3, the DNA is TGTGCCAGCAGCTTAGACCGTAGCGGGAACACCGGGGAGCTGTTTTTT. This sequence joins TRBV7-2 and TRBJ2-2; possibly TRBD2 for D (6 bases). The CDR3 spans 16 residues. Germline CDR1 reads SGHTA; CDR2 reads FQGNSA. V shed 1 base and J shed 1 base, with 10 bases lying between them.

The CDR3 coding sequence is TGTGCCAGCAAAAAAGGGAAACTAGCGGGAGCCTACAATGAGCAGTTCTTC. Encoded protein: CASKKGKLAGAYNEQFF. The rearrangement uses TRBV12-3 or TRBV12-4 and TRBJ2-1; 11 bases map to TRBD2. The CDR3 is 17 residues long. V gave up 7 bases and J gave up 2 bases; unmatched junction bases: 10.

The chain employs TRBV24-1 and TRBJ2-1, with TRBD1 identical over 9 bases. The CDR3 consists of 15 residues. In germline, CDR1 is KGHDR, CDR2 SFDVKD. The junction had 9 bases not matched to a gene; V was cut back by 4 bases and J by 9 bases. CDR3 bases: TGTGCCACCAGTGACGGACAGGGGTATAACGGTGAGCAGTTCTTC. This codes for CATSDGQGYNGEQFF.

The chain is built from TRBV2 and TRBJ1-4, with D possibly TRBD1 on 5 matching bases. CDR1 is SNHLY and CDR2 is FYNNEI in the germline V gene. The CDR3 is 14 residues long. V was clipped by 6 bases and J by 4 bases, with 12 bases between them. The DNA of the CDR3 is TGTGCCAGCAGCCTCGGGACCCTTAATGAAAAACTGTTTTTT. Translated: CASSLGTLNEKLFF.

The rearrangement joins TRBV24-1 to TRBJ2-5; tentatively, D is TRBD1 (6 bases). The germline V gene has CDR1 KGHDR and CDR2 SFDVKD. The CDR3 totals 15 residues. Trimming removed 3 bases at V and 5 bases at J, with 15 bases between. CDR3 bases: TGTGCCACCAGTGATCCACAGGGAGTGCGGGAGACCCAGTACTTC. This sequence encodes CATSDPQGVRETQYF.

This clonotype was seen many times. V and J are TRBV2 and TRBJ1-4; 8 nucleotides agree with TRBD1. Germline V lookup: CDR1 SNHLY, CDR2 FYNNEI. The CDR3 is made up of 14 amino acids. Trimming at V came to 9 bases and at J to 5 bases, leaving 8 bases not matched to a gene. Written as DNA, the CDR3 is TGTGCCAGTAAGACAGGGGAATCAAATGAAAAACTGTTTTTT. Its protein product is CASKTGESNEKLFF.

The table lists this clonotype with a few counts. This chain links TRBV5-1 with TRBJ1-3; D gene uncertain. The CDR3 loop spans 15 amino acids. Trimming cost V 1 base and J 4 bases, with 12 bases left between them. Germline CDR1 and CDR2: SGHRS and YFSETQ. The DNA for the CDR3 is TGCGCCAGCAGCTTGTGGGCCGAGGCCGGAAACACCATATATTTT. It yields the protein CASSLWAEAGNTIYF.

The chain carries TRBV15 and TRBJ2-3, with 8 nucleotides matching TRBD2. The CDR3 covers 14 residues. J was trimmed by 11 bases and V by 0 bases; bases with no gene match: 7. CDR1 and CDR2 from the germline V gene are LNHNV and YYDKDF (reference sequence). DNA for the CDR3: TGTGCCACCAGCAGAGAACCCCGGGAGGGCAAGCAGTATTTT. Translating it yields CATSREPREGKQYF.

As DNA, the CDR3 is TGTGCCACCAGGCCACTAGCGGGGAGCTCCTACGAGCAGTACGTC. Residues: CATRPLAGSSYEQYV. The chain joins TRBV24-1 to TRBJ2-7; TRBD2 matches at 10 bases. Germline V gives CDR1 KGHDR, CDR2 SFDVKD. The CDR3 loop spans 15 amino acids. The trim removed 7 bases at V and 0 bases at J, leaving 5 bases unmatched.

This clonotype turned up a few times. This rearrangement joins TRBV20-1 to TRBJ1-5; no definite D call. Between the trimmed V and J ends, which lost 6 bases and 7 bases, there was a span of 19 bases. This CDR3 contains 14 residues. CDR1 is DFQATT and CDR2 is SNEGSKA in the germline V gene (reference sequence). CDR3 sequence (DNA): TGCAGTGCGGGCGAGACCCTCTCAGAACAGCCCCAGCATTTT. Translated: CSAGETLSEQPQHF.

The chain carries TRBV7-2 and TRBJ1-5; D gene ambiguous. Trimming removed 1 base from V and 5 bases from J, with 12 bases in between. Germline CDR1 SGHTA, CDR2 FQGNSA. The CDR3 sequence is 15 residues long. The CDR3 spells CASSLVAGQHQPQHF. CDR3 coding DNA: TGTGCCAGCAGCTTAGTGGCGGGCCAGCATCAGCCCCAGCATTTT.

The CDR3 sequence is CATSHSTGLADTQYF. The CDR3 DNA reads TGTGCCACCAGTCATTCGACTGGCCTCGCCGATACGCAGTATTTT. This chain connects TRBV24-1 to TRBJ2-3, with D unclear. The CDR3 length is 15 residues. With 6 bases removed from V and 6 bases from J, the gap between germline ends came to 18 bases. CDR1 and CDR2 from the germline V gene are KGHDR and SFDVKD.

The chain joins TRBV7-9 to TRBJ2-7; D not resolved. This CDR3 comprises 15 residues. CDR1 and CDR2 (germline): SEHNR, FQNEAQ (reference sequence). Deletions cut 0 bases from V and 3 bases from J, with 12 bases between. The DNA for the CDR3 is TGTGCCAGCAGCTTAGCGTCCGGGTTGGGCTACGAGCAGTACTTC. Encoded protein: CASSLASGLGYEQYF.

The CDR3 loop is CASSFLGQGGFDEQFF. CDR3 in DNA: TGCGCCAGCAGCTTCCTGGGACAGGGCGGTTTCGATGAGCAGTTCTTC. This chain uses TRBV5-1 with TRBJ2-1; 9 bases line up with TRBD1. The germline V gene encodes CDR1 SGHRS and CDR2 YFSETQ. CDR3 length equals 16 residues. Trimming at V came to 2 bases and at J to 8 bases, leaving 11 bases not matched to a gene.

For the CDR3, the DNA is TGTGCCAGCAGTGTGCAGGGGCCACAGCCCCAGCATTTT. It is translated as CASSVQGPQPQHF. The chain combines TRBV2 with TRBJ1-5, with TRBD1 as a possible D gene (6 bases). V dropped 4 bases and J dropped 7 bases, with 11 bases sitting between them. CDR3 size: 13 residues. Germline assignment: CDR1 SNHLY and CDR2 FYNNEI.

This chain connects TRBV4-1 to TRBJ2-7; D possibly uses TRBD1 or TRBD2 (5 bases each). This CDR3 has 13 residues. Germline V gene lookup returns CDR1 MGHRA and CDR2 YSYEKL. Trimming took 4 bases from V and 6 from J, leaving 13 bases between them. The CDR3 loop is CASSRRDPGEQYV. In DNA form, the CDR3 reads TGCGCCAGCAGCCGCCGGGACCCCGGCGAGCAGTACGTC.

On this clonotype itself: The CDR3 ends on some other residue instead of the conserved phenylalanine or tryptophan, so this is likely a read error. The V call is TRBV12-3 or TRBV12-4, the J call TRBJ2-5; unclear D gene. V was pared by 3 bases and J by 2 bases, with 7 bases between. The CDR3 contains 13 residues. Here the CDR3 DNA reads TGTGCCAGCAGTTTGTTGGTTCAAGAGACCCAGTACTAC. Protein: CASSLLVQETQYY.

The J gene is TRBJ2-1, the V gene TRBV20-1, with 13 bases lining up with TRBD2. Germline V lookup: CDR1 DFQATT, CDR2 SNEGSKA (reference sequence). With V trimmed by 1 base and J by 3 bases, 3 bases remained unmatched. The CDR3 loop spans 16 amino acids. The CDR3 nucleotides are TGCAGTGCTAGAGGGACTAGCGGGAGTATCTACAATGAGCAGTTCTTC. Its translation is CSARGTSGSIYNEQFF.

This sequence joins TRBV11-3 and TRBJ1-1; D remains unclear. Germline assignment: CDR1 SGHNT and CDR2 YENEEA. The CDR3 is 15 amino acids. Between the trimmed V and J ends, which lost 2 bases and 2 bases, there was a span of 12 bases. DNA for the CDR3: TGTGCCAGCAGCTTAATCGGCAGTGATAACACTGAAGCTTTCTTT. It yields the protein CASSLIGSDNTEAFF.